This T cell receptor (beta chain) originates from a study of T cell clusters in autoimmune cytopenias. About 37,500 genome equivalents of blood DNA were amplified for TRB. A remark on this clonotype: The antigen is unknown.

TRB rearrangements were amplified by touch-down multiplex PCR with mixed TRB-A/B primers. After re-calling the multiplex PCR reads, TCRdb lists one entry per CDR3 protein, DNA absent. The data show approximately 5,500 distinct CDR3 sequences, and the top ten clones hold around a third. Study-level results: No experiment has yet validated the function of the T cell clusters defined in silico. Primary autoimmune cytopenia patients seemingly lacked the physiological T cell clusters found in healthy donors.

This CDR3 comprises 13 residues. The germline V gene encodes CDR1 SEHNR and CDR2 FQNEAQ (reference sequence). Separately, the same data were catalogued under a study of T cell repertoires in aging, cancer and after chemotherapy. That paper states: Healthy donor repertoires were recorded over several months to years and showed clear clonal overlap.

This clonotype was sampled from a human donor in good health. Material for sequencing was peripheral blood. The chain employs TRBV7-9 and TRBJ2-1. CDR3 in amino acids: CASSERWENEQFF.